The clone carrying this T cell receptor (beta chain) was seen repeatedly, ten times or more. Its antigen is not known. The TCR beta CDR3 regions underwent amplification using RNA transcripts as the source. First-round RT-PCR of the TCR CDR3 relied on the HTBI primer set. Each CDR3 protein gets one entry after TCRdb re-called the multiplex PCR reads with MiXCR. Here the sample spans fewer than 450,000 distinct CDR3 sequences, about 15% being singletons. This entry is derived from a study of T cells in Graves' hyperthyroidism and ophthalmopathy. Whole-study findings and limits: Researchers found most expanded thyroid clonotypes above 0.001 in blood as well.

The receptor comes from a woman in her twenties or thirties with Graves' hyperthyroidism that later progressed to Graves' ophthalmopathy. The sequenced sample was blood.

The CDR3 region has the DNA TGCAGTGCTAGAGATCCCGGGACAGGGGGCGACCTCTATGGCTACACCTTC. Its protein product is CSARDPGTGGDLYGYTF. J is TRBJ1-2 and V is TRBV20-1; 12 bases match TRBD1. CDR1 DFQATT and CDR2 SNEGSKA come from the germline V gene (reference sequence). The CDR3 has 17 amino acids. V lost 0 bases, J lost 4 bases, and 9 bases stayed unmatched.